A selection of T cell receptor beta chains follows, all from one sample in a study of T cell changes during pregnancy in multiple sclerosis. Profiling relied on immunoSEQ multiplex PCR, and the TCRdb table lists in-frame clones only, not all of them. The sample includes just under 80,000 clones, 80% to 95% of them seen just once. The specimen comprised peripheral blood, sampled in the first trimester of pregnancy. The receptors come from a female donor with multiple sclerosis, enrolled in a pregnancy study. Both conserved end residues are part of each CDR3. The D gene is left open where the match is weak. Clone sizes are given selectively: once, few, many, or a class where the clone is expanded.

j_call,v_call,clone_size,d_call,cdr3_aa,cdr3_nt
TRBJ2-7,TRBV11-2,.,TRBD2,CASSLPGLSYEQYF,TGTGCCAGCAGCCTGCCGGGACTATCCTACGAGCAGTACTTC
TRBJ2-2,TRBV9,.,.,CASSVATGTNTGELFF,TGTGCCAGCAGCGTAGCTACAGGCACCAACACCGGGGAGCTGTTTTTT
TRBJ1-3,TRBV11-3,few,TRBD1,CASSSDRSGNTIYF,TGTGCCAGCAGCTCGGACAGGTCTGGAAACACCATATATTTT
TRBJ2-2,TRBV18,.,TRBD1,CASSPGQIPTGELFF,TGTGCCAGCTCACCGGGACAGATTCCCACCGGGGAGCTGTTTTTT
TRBJ2-1,TRBV29-1,.,.,CSVLWFGESSYNEQFF,TGCAGCGTCCTCTGGTTCGGGGAGAGCTCCTACAATGAGCAGTTCTTC
TRBJ2-1,TRBV29-1,.,.,CSAPGRTYNEQFF,TGCAGCGCCCCTGGGAGAACCTACAATGAGCAGTTCTTC
TRBJ2-1,TRBV14,.,TRBD2,CASSQGTGTTLNEQFF,TGTGCCAGCAGCCAAGGCACCGGGACTACATTGAATGAGCAGTTCTTC
TRBJ2-7,TRBV7-9,.,TRBD2,CASSLARTSYSYEQYF,TGTGCCAGCAGCTTAGCGAGGACTAGCTACTCCTACGAGCAGTACTTC
TRBJ2-3,TRBV5-4,once,.,CASGRDSREDTQYF,TGTGCCAGCGGGCGGGACAGTCGGGAGGATACGCAGTATTTT
TRBJ1-5,TRBV6-1,.,.,CASSDRGGQPQHF,TGTGCCAGCAGTGACAGGGGTGGACAGCCCCAGCATTTT
TRBJ2-3,TRBV5-1,.,TRBD2,CASSWRGRQSTDTQYF,TGCGCCAGCAGCTGGCGGGGGAGACAAAGCACAGATACGCAGTATTTT
TRBJ1-5,TRBV28,.,.,CASSSHRVEEPQHF,TGTGCCAGCAGTTCTCACAGGGTGGAGGAACCCCAGCATTTT
TRBJ1-5,TRBV19,few,.,CASEGGFLQPQHF,TGTGCCAGTGAGGGAGGGTTCCTTCAGCCCCAGCATTTT
TRBJ1-1,TRBV4-2,.,.,CASSQGVEAFF,TGTGCCAGCAGCCAGGGAGTTGAAGCTTTCTTT
TRBJ1-5,TRBV6-5,.,.,CASSTWALNQPQHF,TGTGCCAGCAGCACGTGGGCCCTCAATCAGCCCCAGCATTTT
TRBJ2-1,TRBV13,.,TRBD2,CASSWGLAGPRSYNEQFF,TGTGCCAGCAGCTGGGGACTAGCGGGACCGAGATCCTACAATGAGCAGTTCTTC
TRBJ1-3,TRBV5-4,.,.,CASSIGGLSGNTIYF,TGTGCCAGCAGCATTGGGGGCCTCTCTGGAAACACCATATATTTT
TRBJ2-7,TRBV6-5,.,.,CASKARGAPYEQYF,TGTGCCAGCAAGGCACGGGGGGCCCCCTACGAGCAGTACTTC
TRBJ1-1,TRBV6-5,.,.,CASSPLGARYTEAFF,TGTGCCAGCAGTCCTCTGGGGGCTAGGTACACTGAAGCTTTCTTT
TRBJ2-3,TRBV7-3,.,TRBD2,CASSRGGLVTDTQYF,TGTGCCAGCAGCCGGGGGGGGCTAGTGACAGATACGCAGTATTTT
TRBJ1-2,TRBV27,.,.,CASSLVGGRRGYTF,TGTGCCAGCAGTTTGGTCGGGGGGCGCAGGGGCTACACCTTC
TRBJ1-3,TRBV2,.,.,CASSPPRGTGNTIYF,TGTGCCAGCAGTCCACCAAGGGGAACCGGAAACACCATATATTTT
TRBJ1-2,TRBV5-4,.,TRBD1,CASSPPGQGMGYTF,TGTGCCAGCAGCCCACCGGGACAGGGGATGGGCTACACCTTC
TRBJ1-4,TRBV30,.,.,CAWSGGVNEKLFF,TGTGCCTGGAGCGGGGGGGTGAATGAAAAACTGTTTTTT
TRBJ2-5,TRBV5-4,few,.,CASSLGSVQETQYF,TGTGCCAGCAGCTTGGGATCAGTCCAAGAGACCCAGTACTTC
TRBJ2-5,TRBV7-3,.,.,CASSYNRQETQYF,TGTGCCAGCAGCTATAACCGGCAAGAGACCCAGTACTTC
TRBJ2-1,TRBV9,once,TRBD2,CASSAPGLAFNEQFF,TGTGCCAGCAGCGCGCCGGGACTAGCCTTCAATGAGCAGTTCTTC
TRBJ2-1,TRBV15,.,.,CATSRDRGQGGEQFF,TGTGCCACCAGCAGAGATCGCGGGCAGGGGGGTGAGCAGTTCTTC
TRBJ2-5,TRBV18,.,.,CASSPGGETQYF,TGTGCCAGCTCACCGGGGGGTGAGACCCAGTACTTC
TRBJ2-3,TRBV27,.,.,CASSLAYRETGADTDTQYF,TGTGCCAGCAGCCTCGCCTACAGGGAAACGGGCGCCGACACAGATACGCAGTATTTT
TRBJ2-3,TRBV9,.,.,CASSVGGAGPSTDTQYF,TGTGCCAGCAGCGTAGGTGGGGCCGGTCCTAGCACAGATACGCAGTATTTT
TRBJ1-6,TRBV4-1,.,TRBD1,CASSQGQGNSPLHF,TGCGCCAGCAGCCAAGGACAGGGTAATTCACCCCTCCACTTT
TRBJ1-2,TRBV27,.,.,CASRTTGLYGYTF,TGTGCCAGCAGGACGACAGGACTCTATGGCTACACCTTC
TRBJ2-3,TRBV7-3,.,.,CASSLTGWGRAGTDTQYF,TGTGCCAGCAGCTTAACAGGCTGGGGCAGGGCCGGGACAGATACGCAGTATTTT
TRBJ2-5,TRBV5-4,.,.,CASSFQGGETQYF,TGTGCCAGCAGCTTTCAGGGTGGAGAGACCCAGTACTTC
TRBJ2-5,TRBV27,.,TRBD2,CASSPTRTMTSGRKETQYF,TGTGCCAGCAGTCCGACCCGGACTATGACTAGCGGGAGAAAAGAGACCCAGTACTTC
TRBJ1-5,TRBV28,.,.,CASSPGTSYSNQPQHF,TGTGCCAGCAGTCCCGGGACATCTTATAGCAATCAGCCCCAGCATTTT
TRBJ1-2,TRBV29-1,.,TRBD1,CSVFDRDYGYTF,TGCAGCGTCTTCGACAGGGACTATGGCTACACCTTC
TRBJ2-7,TRBV5-4,.,.,CASSGSNVHEQYF,TGTGCCAGCAGCGGTAGTAACGTACACGAGCAGTACTTC
TRBJ2-3,TRBV6-1,.,TRBD2,CASRGLAGGLAGQYF,TGTGCCAGCAGGGGACTAGCGGGGGGCTTAGCCGGGCAGTATTTT
TRBJ2-1,TRBV5-1,.,TRBD2,CASSLSLTSSYNEQFF,TGCGCCAGCAGCTTGTCCCTGACTAGCAGCTACAATGAGCAGTTCTTC
TRBJ1-2,TRBV20-1,.,.,CSAPQGTGYTF,TGCAGTGCTCCTCAGGGGACTGGCTACACCTTC
TRBJ1-3,TRBV28,.,.,CASSLGGSRNTIYF,TGTGCCAGCAGCCTCGGGGGGTCTCGAAACACCATATATTTT
TRBJ2-7,TRBV28,.,TRBD2,CAIRGDGASGTYEQYF,TGTGCCATTCGAGGGGATGGGGCTAGCGGGACCTACGAGCAGTACTTC
TRBJ2-1,TRBV10-3,.,TRBD2,CAGASGREEQFF,TGTGCCGGGGCTAGCGGGAGAGAAGAGCAGTTCTTC
TRBJ1-1,TRBV4-1,.,.,CASSQIPDRKNTEAFF,TGCGCCAGCAGCCAGATTCCCGACAGAAAGAACACTGAAGCTTTCTTT